Sequencing of this T cell receptor (beta chain) was carried out in a study of radiotherapy plus CTLA-4 blockade in lung cancer. Data came from immunoSEQ multiplex PCR; TCRdb stores just in-frame clones and leaves some out. The sample lists 40,000 or so clones, approximately 62% occurring once. This CDR3 spans 14 amino acids. Germline V CDR1 and CDR2: MNHNS, SASEGT. V was trimmed by 5 bases and J by 1 base, leaving 11 bases between them. This sequence was found in a human donor with non-small cell lung cancer who had a partial response to radiotherapy plus ipilimumab. The chain uses TRBV6-1 and TRBJ1-1; TRBD1 might be the D (5 bases). The sample was peripheral blood, taken from a patient treated with radiotherapy plus ipilimumab. In DNA form, the CDR3 reads TGTGCCAGCAGTCGCCGGGGGACGAACACTGAAGCTTTCTTT. Residues: CASSRRGTNTEAFF.